Sequencing of this T cell receptor beta chain was carried out in a study of human T cells and chemical hapten exposure. Overall study results and limits: Against controls, expanded TCRs gave rise to significantly more large CDR3 similarity clusters.

The CDR3 runs 16 residues. The J segment lost 4 bases and the V segment lost 5 bases, leaving 8 bases of the junction unmatched. Germline assignment: CDR1 SGHTA and CDR2 FQGTGA. Via MiXCR, TCRdb re-called the RACE reads, giving one row per CDR3 protein. Among some 80,000 distinct CDR3 sequences, approximately 10% were seen once, and the ten largest hold roughly 1.6%. The table lists this clonotype with many counts. What it binds is unknown. The time point here: patch test 2, 6 weeks after DPC sensitization. Treatment denoted: therapeutic diphenylcyclopropenone sensitization with weekly scalp DPC. Sample donors consisted of patients with alopecia, aged 18 to 70 years, who were suitable for DPC.

The V and J genes are TRBV7-3 and TRBJ2-2; 9 bases line up with TRBD1. The clonotype comes from a man in his late teens or twenties with alopecia areata. Some clones in this sample may be carry-over from other donors' samples. The material sequenced was whole blood, taken in connection with sensitization to the hapten diphenylcyclopropenone (DPC). CDR3 nucleotide sequence: TGTGCCAGCAGCCCCCAAACAGGGGGCCCCACCGGGGAGCTGTTTTTT. It yields the protein CASSPQTGGPTGELFF.